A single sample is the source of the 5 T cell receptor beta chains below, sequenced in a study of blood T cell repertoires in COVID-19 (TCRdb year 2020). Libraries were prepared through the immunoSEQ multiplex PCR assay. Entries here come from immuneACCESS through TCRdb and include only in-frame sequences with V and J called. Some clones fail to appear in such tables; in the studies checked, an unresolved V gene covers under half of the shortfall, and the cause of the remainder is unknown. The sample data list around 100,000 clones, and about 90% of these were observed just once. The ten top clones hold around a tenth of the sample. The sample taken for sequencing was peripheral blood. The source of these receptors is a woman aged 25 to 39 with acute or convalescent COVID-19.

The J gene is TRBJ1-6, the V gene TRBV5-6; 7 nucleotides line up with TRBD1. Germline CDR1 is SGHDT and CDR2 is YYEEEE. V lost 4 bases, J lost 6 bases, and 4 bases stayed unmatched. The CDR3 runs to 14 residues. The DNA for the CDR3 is TGTGCCAGCAGCCCGGGGACAGCTAATTCACCCCTCCACTTT. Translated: CASSPGTANSPLHF.

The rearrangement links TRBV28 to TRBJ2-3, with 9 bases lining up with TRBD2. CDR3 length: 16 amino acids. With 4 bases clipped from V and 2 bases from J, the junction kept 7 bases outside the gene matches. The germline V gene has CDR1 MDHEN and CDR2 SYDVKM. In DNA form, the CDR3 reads TGTGCCAGCAGTTCAGTAGCGGGGGCCAACACAGATACGCAGTATTTT. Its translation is CASSSVAGANTDTQYF.

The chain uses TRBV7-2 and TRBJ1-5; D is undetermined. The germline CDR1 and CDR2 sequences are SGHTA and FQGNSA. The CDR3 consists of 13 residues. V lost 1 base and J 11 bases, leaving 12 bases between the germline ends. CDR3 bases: TGTGCCAGCAGCTTAGAGAGGTCGGGAGCCCAGCATTTT. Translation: CASSLERSGAQHF.

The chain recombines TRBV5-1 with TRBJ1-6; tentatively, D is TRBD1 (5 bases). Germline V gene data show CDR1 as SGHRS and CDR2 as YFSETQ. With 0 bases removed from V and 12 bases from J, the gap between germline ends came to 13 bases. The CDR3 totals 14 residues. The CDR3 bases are TGCGCCAGCAGCTTGGAGGGGATGTGGGAACCCCTCCACTTT. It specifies CASSLEGMWEPLHF.

CDR3: CATSDLGAGGPGTQYF. The CDR3 DNA reads TGTGCCACCAGTGATTTGGGCGCGGGGGGGCCGGGGACCCAGTACTTC. This rearrangement joins TRBV24-1 to TRBJ2-5, with 9 bases matching TRBD2. The J segment lost 7 bases and the V segment lost 0 bases, leaving 8 bases of the junction unmatched. Germline CDR1 KGHDR, CDR2 SFDVKD. The CDR3 spans 16 residues.